This T cell receptor beta chain was recorded in a study of control samples from healthy donors and cancer patients. Measured with immunoSEQ multiplex PCR; TCRdb has only the in-frame clones, and not every one. The profile shows 100,000 to 150,000 clones, approximately 92% of them singletons. V was shortened by 0 bases and J by 3 bases, with 15 bases between the two germline ends. Germline V CDR1 and CDR2: SGHNT, YYREEE (reference sequence). The CDR3 runs 16 residues. Sequenced material: PBMCs. This TCR was recovered from a man older than 75 with head and neck cancer. J is TRBJ1-1 and V is TRBV5-4; no firm D call. The CDR3 reads CASSLVPPPVDTEAFF. The CDR3 nucleotides read TGTGCCAGCAGCTTGGTTCCCCCCCCAGTGGACACTGAAGCTTTCTTT.